The T cell receptor (beta chain) described here comes from a study of blood T cell repertoires in COVID-19. Study information: Sources were T cells, B-cell-depleted T cells, or PBMCs; the material itself was cDNA or gDNA.

Sequencing was performed with immunoSEQ multiplex PCR; in TCRdb, only in-frame clones are kept and a portion is missing. The top ten hold 2% to 2.5% of the sample, which has under 300,000 clones, 88% seen once. V was trimmed by 7 bases and J by 2 bases, leaving 15 bases between them. The germline V gene has CDR1 LNHDA and CDR2 SQIVND (reference sequence). The CDR3 covers 15 residues. The TCR sequence derives from a middle-aged woman who had recovered from COVID-19. The sequencing sample was made of peripheral blood. The chain uses TRBV19 and TRBJ1-3, with D perhaps TRBD1 (5 bases). This CDR3 reads CASTYGTLTGNTIYF. The DNA for the CDR3 is TGTGCCAGTACTTATGGGACTCTCACTGGAAACACCATATATTTT.